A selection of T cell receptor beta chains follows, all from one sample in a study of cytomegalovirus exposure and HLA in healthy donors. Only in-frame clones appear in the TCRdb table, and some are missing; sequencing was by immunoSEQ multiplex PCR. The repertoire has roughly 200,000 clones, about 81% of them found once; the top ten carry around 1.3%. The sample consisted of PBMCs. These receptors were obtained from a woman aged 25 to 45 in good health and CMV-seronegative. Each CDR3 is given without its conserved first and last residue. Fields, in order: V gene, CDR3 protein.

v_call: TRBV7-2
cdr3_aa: ASPGGGPSYEQY

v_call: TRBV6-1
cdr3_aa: ASSEIAGSADTQY

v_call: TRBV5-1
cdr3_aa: ASSLDWGGLSSYEQY

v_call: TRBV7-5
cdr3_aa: VRSPRSGTGVMNTEAF

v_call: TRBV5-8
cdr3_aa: ASSLFLGQGSNQPQH

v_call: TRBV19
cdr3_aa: ASKEPTGGGYT

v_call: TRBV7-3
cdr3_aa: ASSPGTANTGELF

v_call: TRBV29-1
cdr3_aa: SVGQGALTSTQY

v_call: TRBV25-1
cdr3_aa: ASSEFGRYGYT

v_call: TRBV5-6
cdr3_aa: ASSLAGGLNEQF

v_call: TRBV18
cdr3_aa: ASSPITRNTEAF

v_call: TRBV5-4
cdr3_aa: ASSGLYEQY

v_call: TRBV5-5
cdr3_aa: ASSSNSRVLGN

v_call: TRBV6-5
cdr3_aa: ASSRSFSGNTIY

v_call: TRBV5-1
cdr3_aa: ASSPGTSGSGETQY

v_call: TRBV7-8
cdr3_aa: ASSLTEGQPSGNTIY

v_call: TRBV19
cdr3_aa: ASSPRDRGTTEAF

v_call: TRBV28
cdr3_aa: ASSLGLGEQPQH

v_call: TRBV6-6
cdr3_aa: ASSPTGLQPQH

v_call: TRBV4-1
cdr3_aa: ASSQDGTSSYEQY

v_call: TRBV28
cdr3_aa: ASSTGTGTYEQY

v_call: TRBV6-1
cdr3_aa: ASRQDRSNQPQH

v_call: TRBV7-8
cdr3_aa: ASSATGMNTEAF

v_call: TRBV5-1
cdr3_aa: ASSLDGQGNTEAF

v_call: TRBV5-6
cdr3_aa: ASSLERGYT

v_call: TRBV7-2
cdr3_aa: ASSLQSGDTEAF

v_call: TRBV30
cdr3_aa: AWSASGTGDLAKNIQY

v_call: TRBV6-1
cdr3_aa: ASSESGQETQY

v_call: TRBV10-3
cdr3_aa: ATQAGGSSYGYT

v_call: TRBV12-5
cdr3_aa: ASGLLTSGSEQF

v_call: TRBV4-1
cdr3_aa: ASSQSGLGQETQY

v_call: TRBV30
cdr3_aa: AWSLPPGGEKLF

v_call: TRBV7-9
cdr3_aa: ASSLGGGSEQF

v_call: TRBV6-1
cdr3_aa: ASSEAQGGYGYT

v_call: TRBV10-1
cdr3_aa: ASSKGGSYEQY

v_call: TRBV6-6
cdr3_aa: ASTHRGSNYGYT

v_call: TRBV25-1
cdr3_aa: ASLGWAPAGELF

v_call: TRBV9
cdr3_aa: ASSVDPGKDTEAF

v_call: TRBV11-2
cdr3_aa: ASSLGAEYQPQH

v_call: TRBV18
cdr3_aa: ASSWTSGSSTDTQY

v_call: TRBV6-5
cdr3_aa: ATQVGGLNTGELF

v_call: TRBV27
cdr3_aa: ASSLGQGNNQPQH

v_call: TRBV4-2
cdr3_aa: ASSLRRCNQPQH

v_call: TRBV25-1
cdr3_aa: ASSDGTGWQPQH

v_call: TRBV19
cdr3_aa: ASSAAVSTGELF

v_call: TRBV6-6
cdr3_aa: ASTLAKGGNTEAF

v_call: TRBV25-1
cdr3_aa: ASRAHGFNTGELF

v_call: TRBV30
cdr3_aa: AWSSTGGANYGYT

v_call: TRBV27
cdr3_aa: ASSLSGHTQY

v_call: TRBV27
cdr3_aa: ATREGLSEQY

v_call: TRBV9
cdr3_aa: ASSDTGLSYEQY

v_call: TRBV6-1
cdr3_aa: ASSESGGTIYEQY

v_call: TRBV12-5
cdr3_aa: ASGMGQFIAKNIQY

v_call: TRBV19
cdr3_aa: ASGREGANVLT

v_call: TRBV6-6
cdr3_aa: ASSYSRGYYEQY

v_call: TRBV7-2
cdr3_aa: ASSSRLAQETQY

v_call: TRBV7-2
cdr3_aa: ASSLVRGGPR